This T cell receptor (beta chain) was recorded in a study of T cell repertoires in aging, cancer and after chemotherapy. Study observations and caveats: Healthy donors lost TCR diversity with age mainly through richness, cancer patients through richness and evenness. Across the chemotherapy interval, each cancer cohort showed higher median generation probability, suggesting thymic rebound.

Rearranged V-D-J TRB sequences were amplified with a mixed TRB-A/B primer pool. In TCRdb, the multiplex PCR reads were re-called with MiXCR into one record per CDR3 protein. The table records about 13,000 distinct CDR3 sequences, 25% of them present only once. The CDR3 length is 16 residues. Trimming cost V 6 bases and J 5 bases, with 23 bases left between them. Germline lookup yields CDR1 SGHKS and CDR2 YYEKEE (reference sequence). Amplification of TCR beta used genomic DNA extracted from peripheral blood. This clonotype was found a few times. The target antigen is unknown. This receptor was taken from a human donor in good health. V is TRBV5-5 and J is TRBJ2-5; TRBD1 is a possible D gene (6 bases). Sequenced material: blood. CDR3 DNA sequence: TGTGCCAGCAACGTCTATGGGCAGGGGAGAAATGAGACCCAGTACTTC. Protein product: CASNVYGQGRNETQYF.